Shown below are 18 T cell receptor beta chains from a single sample sequenced in a study of cytomegalovirus exposure and HLA in healthy donors. Primers for the PCR totalled 60 Vbeta and 13 Jbeta. The method was immunoSEQ multiplex PCR; TCRdb's version includes in-frame clones alone and lacks a portion of them. The sample carries 150,000 to 190,000 clones, about 68% recorded once. The source material was PBMCs. Receptor source: a man aged 18 to 30 in good health and CMV-seronegative.

The V gene is TRBV15, the J gene TRBJ1-2; D gene ambiguous. The CDR3 contains 13 residues. CDR1 and CDR2 from the germline V gene are LNHNV and YYDKDF (reference sequence). V gave up 1 base and J gave up 8 bases, with 11 bases separating them. The CDR3 spells CATSRVPHGGYTF. CDR3 DNA: TGTGCCACCAGCAGAGTACCGCACGGGGGCTACACCTTC.

About this clone: The junction shows a germline mismatch at one end, possibly a read error. The chain links TRBV7-9 to TRBJ1-5; D remains unclear. The length of the CDR3 is 12 residues. Germline lookup yields CDR1 SEHNR and CDR2 FQNEAQ (reference sequence). CDR3 protein: CSSSYSGQPQHF. In nucleotides, the CDR3 is TGTTCCAGCAGCTATAGTGGTCAGCCCCAGCATTTT.

This chain links TRBV10-2 with TRBJ1-5; D possibly corresponds to TRBD1 (5 bases). CDR1 and CDR2 (germline): WSHSY, SAAADI. Trimming cost V 0 bases and J 7 bases, with 13 bases left between them. The CDR3 loop spans 15 amino acids. CDR3 region: CASSESRGGDQPQHF. CDR3 DNA: TGCGCCAGCAGTGAGTCGCGGGGGGGAGACCAGCCCCAGCATTTT.

This clone came up a few times. V and J are TRBV21-1 and TRBJ2-5; no check of the table's D call, TRBD1, against the DNA was made. TRBV21-1 is marked as a pseudogene. The CDR3 consists of 11 residues. Here the CDR3 reads CASNREETQYF. The CDR3 coding sequence is TGTGCCAGCAACAGGGAAGAGACCCAGTACTTC.

The rearrangement uses TRBV11-2 and TRBJ2-7; D is possibly TRBD2 (6 bases). CDR3 length equals 15 residues. Trimming took off 4 bases at V and 2 bases at J, with 15 bases between the two ends. Germline V gives CDR1 SGHAT, CDR2 FQNNGV. The CDR3: CASSSYGTATYEQYF. CDR3 nucleotides: TGTGCCAGCAGCTCCTACGGGACTGCGACCTACGAGCAGTACTTC.

V gene TRBV10-1 combines with J gene TRBJ2-3, with D possibly matching TRBD2 (6 bases). This CDR3 spans 13 amino acids. V was cut by 8 bases and J by 2 bases, with 11 bases left in between. In germline, CDR1 is WNHNN, CDR2 SYGVQD (reference sequence). In nucleotides, the CDR3 is TGCGCCAGCGAGCCGGGACTCACAGATACGCAGTATTTT. It translates to CASEPGLTDTQYF.

The chain carries TRBV21-1 and TRBJ2-7; TRBD2 is taken as the D call from the table, unchecked against the DNA. TRBV21-1 counts as a pseudogene. The CDR3 is 16 amino acids. CDR3 sequence (DNA): TGTGCCAGCAGCAAAGTCCAGCGGGAGTGGGTTTACGAGCAGTACTTC. It specifies CASSKVQREWVYEQYF.

V usage is TRBV18 and J usage is TRBJ1-3; maybe TRBD1 (6 bases). Germline CDR1 KGHSH, CDR2 LQKENI. The CDR3 length is 14 residues. V was pared by 2 bases and J by 5 bases, with 10 bases between. Here the CDR3 DNA reads TGTGCCAGCTCACCAAGTGGACAGAGAAACACCATATATTTT. This codes for CASSPSGQRNTIYF.

This clone was counted a few times. The chain carries TRBV5-4 and TRBJ1-2; tentative D call: TRBD1 (5 bases). Trimming left V 0 bases short and J 4 bases short, with 10 bases between. CDR1 is SGHNT and CDR2 is YYREEE in the germline V gene (reference sequence). This CDR3 has 14 residues. CDR3: CASSLDKGSYGYTF. The CDR3 nucleotides are TGTGCCAGCAGCTTGGACAAGGGGTCCTATGGCTACACCTTC.

The chain links TRBV27 to TRBJ2-1, with a possible D match to TRBD1 (5 bases). Germline CDR1 reads MNHEY; CDR2 reads SMNVEV (reference sequence). V gave up 7 bases and J gave up 0 bases, with 13 bases separating them. This CDR3 is built from 15 residues. As DNA, the CDR3 is TGTGCCAGCAAAGGGGTCGGCGGCTCCTACAATGAGCAGTTCTTC. It translates to CASKGVGGSYNEQFF.

This clone was seen only once. This chain joins TRBV19 and TRBJ2-3, with a tentative D call TRBD2 (5 bases). CDR1 is LNHDA and CDR2 is SQIVND in the germline V gene (reference sequence). The V end lost 9 bases, the J end lost 1 base, and 17 bases lay between the germline ends. The CDR3 runs to 15 residues. CDR3 loop: CASSRELAGTDTQYF. The CDR3 DNA reads as TGTGCCAGCTCCCGGGAATTGGCAGGCACAGATACGCAGTATTTT.

This chain connects TRBV11-3 to TRBJ2-2; tentative D call: TRBD2 (5 bases). V dropped 3 bases and J dropped 0 bases, with 8 bases sitting between them. CDR1 is SGHNT, CDR2 YENEEA, per germline. The CDR3 has 15 amino acids. The DNA of the CDR3 is TGTGCCAGCAGCTTTGGGGAGACGAACACCGGGGAGCTGTTTTTT. Its protein is CASSFGETNTGELFF.

The chain uses TRBV27 and TRBJ1-2, with a tentative D call TRBD1 (6 bases). Germline V gives CDR1 MNHEY, CDR2 SMNVEV (reference sequence). V shed 8 bases and J shed 4 bases, with 14 bases lying between them. This CDR3 has 13 residues. The CDR3: CASRDTSGYGYTF. The CDR3, as DNA: TGTGCCAGCCGGGACACCTCGGGCTATGGCTACACCTTC.

The V and J genes are TRBV4-3 and TRBJ2-1, with TRBD2 matching 13 bases. The CDR3 runs to 21 residues. V shed 1 base and J 0 bases; nucleotides not matched to a gene: 12. Germline V lookup: CDR1 LGHNA, CDR2 YSLEER. As DNA, the CDR3 is TGCGCCAGCAGCCAAGTCATTCCACTAGCGGGAGGGCCTAGCTCCTACAATGAGCAGTTCTTC. Residues: CASSQVIPLAGGPSSYNEQFF.

The chain combines TRBV6-5 with TRBJ2-1; tentative D call: TRBD2 (6 bases). Trimming cost V 2 bases and J 4 bases, with 9 bases left between them. Germline values: CDR1 MNHEY, CDR2 SVGAGI. The CDR3 is made up of 14 amino acids. In DNA, the CDR3 is TGTGCCAGCAGTTACCGGGAGAGGTACAATGAGCAGTTCTTC. Amino acids: CASSYRERYNEQFF.

This clone was counted a single time. The V and J genes are TRBV19 and TRBJ2-1, with TRBD2 matching over 10 bases. V trimming: 5 bases; J trimming: 6 bases; junction bases outside the gene matches: 13. Germline loops: CDR1 LNHDA, CDR2 SQIVND (reference sequence). This CDR3 contains 17 residues. In DNA, the CDR3 is TGTGCCAGTAGTGTTACCACTCTAGCGGGGGAACCCAATGAGCAGTTCTTC. Protein product: CASSVTTLAGEPNEQFF.

In this sample, this clone turned up a few times. The gene calls are TRBV6-4 and TRBJ2-1; 7 nucleotides agree with TRBD2. Germline V gene lookup returns CDR1 MRHNA and CDR2 SNTAGT. J lost 8 bases, V lost 3 bases, and 10 bases had no gene match. CDR3 length equals 15 residues. This CDR3 reads CASSERGGLGDEQFF. The CDR3 nucleotides read TGTGCCAGCAGTGAACGAGGTGGACTAGGCGATGAGCAGTTCTTC.

Only a few counts were recorded for this clone. This chain connects TRBV4-3 to TRBJ1-2; 9 bases fit TRBD1. The CDR3 runs to 16 residues. V dropped 0 bases and J dropped 4; count of bases not matched to a gene: 6. Germline V gene data show CDR1 as LGHNA and CDR2 as YSLEER. The CDR3 DNA is TGCGCCAGCAGCCAAGACCCTCCGGACAGGGGCTATGGCTACACCTTC. This translates into CASSQDPPDRGYGYTF.